One and the same sample provided the 13 T cell receptor beta chains below, sequenced in a study of T cell clonotyping in hematopoietic cell transplantation. Assay used: immunoSEQ multiplex PCR; TCRdb lists only in-frame clones, some missing. The sample lists approximately 17,000 clones; 85% to 90% were seen once. Sequencing input: peripheral blood mononuclear cells. These receptors originate from a man in his fifties in good health. Some clones in this sample may be carry-over from other donors' samples.

The V call is TRBV6-6, the J call TRBJ1-5; D may be TRBD1 (5 bases). Trimming cost V 6 bases and J 6 bases, with 9 bases left between them. The CDR3 is 12 amino acids. CDR1 is MNHNY and CDR2 is SVGAGI in the germline V gene (reference sequence). The CDR3 region has the DNA TGTGCCAGCAGCCCGACAGTTCAGCCCCAGCATTTT. Its protein is CASSPTVQPQHF.

This sequence joins TRBV28 and TRBJ2-7; perhaps D is TRBD1 or TRBD2 (6 bases each). The CDR3 totals 13 residues. Germline V gene data show CDR1 as MDHEN and CDR2 as SYDVKM. The CDR3, as DNA: TGTGTTTCGTCCGGGGGCAGTGACTACGAGCAGTACTTC. Its translation is CVSSGGSDYEQYF.

The chain couples TRBV6-1 to TRBJ2-7; D not resolved. In germline, CDR1 is MNHNS, CDR2 SASEGT. Trimming cost V 10 bases and J 2 bases, with 15 bases left between them. The CDR3 loop spans 13 amino acids. CDR3 nucleotides: TGTGCCACCCAGAGCAAAGGACCCTACGAGCAGTACTTC. Encoded protein: CATQSKGPYEQYF.

The genes are TRBV29-1 and TRBJ2-7; maybe TRBD1 (6 bases). Looked up from germline, CDR1 is SQVTM and CDR2 is ANQGSEA. The CDR3 contains 16 residues. V was trimmed by 5 bases and J by 0 bases, leaving 20 bases between them. The CDR3 is CSVSGASLLSSYEQYF. Written as DNA, the CDR3 is TGCAGCGTTTCAGGGGCCTCCCTCCTGAGCTCCTACGAGCAGTACTTC.

J is TRBJ1-5 and V is TRBV28; D is undetermined. Per germline, CDR1 MDHEN and CDR2 SYDVKM. The CDR3 has 13 amino acids. V dropped 6 bases and J dropped 9 bases, with 15 bases sitting between them. The CDR3 sequence is CASRTLTGSPQHF. The CDR3 nucleotides are TGTGCCAGCAGGACTCTAACGGGTTCGCCCCAGCATTTT.

This rearrangement joins TRBV6-5 to TRBJ2-7; TRBD2 matches at 9 bases. Germline V lookup: CDR1 MNHEY, CDR2 SVGAGI. J lost 7 bases, V lost 5 bases, and 6 bases had no gene match. The length of the CDR3 is 13 residues. Here the CDR3 DNA reads TGTGCCAGCAGTACCAGCGGGGGGAGAGAGCAGTACTTC. Encoded protein: CASSTSGGREQYF.

The V gene is TRBV28, the J gene TRBJ2-2; weak D call: TRBD1 (5 bases). CDR3 length: 15 amino acids. Germline loops: CDR1 MDHEN, CDR2 SYDVKM. V dropped 5 bases and J dropped 5 bases, with 15 bases sitting between them. CDR3 sequence (DNA): TGTGCCAGCAGTATCGGAAAAGGGGCGACCGGGGAGCTGTTTTTT. It codes for CASSIGKGATGELFF.

The chain links TRBV6-6 to TRBJ2-3, with no clear D. CDR3 size: 12 residues. Germline V gene lookup returns CDR1 MNHNY and CDR2 SVGAGI (reference sequence). V was shortened by 6 bases and J by 5 bases, with 9 bases between the two germline ends. In nucleotides, the CDR3 is TGTGCCAGCAGCCTACGAGGAGATACGCAGTATTTT. This translates into CASSLRGDTQYF.

This chain uses TRBV4-1 with TRBJ1-2; D is possibly TRBD1 (6 bases). The CDR3 runs 15 residues. Trimming cost V 0 bases and J 3 bases, with 11 bases left between them. The V gene's germline CDR1 is MGHRA and CDR2 YSYEKL. CDR3 region: CASSQDPSGDYGYTF. CDR3 DNA sequence: TGCGCCAGCAGCCAAGACCCCTCAGGGGACTATGGCTACACCTTC.

This chain links TRBV7-2 with TRBJ1-6; 7 bases are a match to TRBD1. V was pared by 2 bases and J by 9 bases, with 4 bases of the junction left unmatched. Germline CDR1 is SGHTA and CDR2 is FQGNSA. CDR3 length: 14 amino acids. The CDR3 loop is CASSLLTGLSPLHF. CDR3 nucleotides: TGTGCCAGCAGCTTATTGACAGGGCTTTCACCCCTCCACTTT.

This clone has a single count. The rearrangement links TRBV5-4 to TRBJ1-2; D is perhaps TRBD1 (6 bases). Trimming stripped 4 bases from V and 5 bases from J, with 12 bases between. The length of the CDR3 is 13 residues. In germline, CDR1 is SGHNT, CDR2 YYREEE (reference sequence). CDR3 DNA: TGTGCCAGCAGCGACGACAGGATTTATGGCTACACCTTC. Its protein is CASSDDRIYGYTF.

The chain links TRBV28 to TRBJ1-4; D remains ambiguous. Germline CDR1 is MDHEN and CDR2 is SYDVKM. Trimming shortened V by 10 bases and J by 3 bases, and 12 bases separated the two germline ends. The CDR3 is made up of 13 amino acids. The CDR3 coding sequence is TGTGCCACCTCATGGCCCGCTAATGAAAAACTGTTTTTT. This encodes CATSWPANEKLFF.

The DNA of the CDR3 is TGCGCCAGCAGCCGGGAACAGGGGGCAAATGGCTACACCTTC. Its protein product is CASSREQGANGYTF. The chain is built from TRBV5-1 and TRBJ1-2, with 9 bases identical to TRBD1. This CDR3 spans 14 amino acids. Germline V gene sequence: CDR1 SGHRS, CDR2 YFSETQ. Trimming cost V 4 bases and J 6 bases; bases outside gene matches: 7.